The 2 T cell receptor beta chains reported below all come from one sample, sequenced in a study of blood T cells in healthy people across ages. For the second PCR, which ran for 7 to 11 cycles, a sample-barcoded 5' primer and a J-beta primer mix were used. TCRdb itself ran the 5' RACE reads through MiXCR, one entry per CDR3 protein. This table has hundreds of thousands of distinct CDR3 sequences, about 34% appearing once. Sequencing was carried out using blood. Receptor source: a woman at least 80 years old in good health.

This clonotype has ten or more counts. The V gene is TRBV4-1, the J gene TRBJ2-1, with 8 bases lining up with TRBD1. This CDR3 comprises 16 residues. The ends lost 0 bases at V and 2 bases at J; junction bases unmatched: 3. CDR1 and CDR2 (germline): MGHRA, YSYEKL. Written as DNA, the CDR3 is TGCGCCAGCAGCCAAGACGACAGGGGAGCCTACAATGAGCAGTTCTTC. As protein: CASSQDDRGAYNEQFF.

This clonotype was picked up many times. The DNA of the CDR3 is TGTGCCAGCAGTTACCCGACGGGTCTAGGGGCTAACGCAGATACGCAGTATTTT. The encoded protein is CASSYPTGLGANADTQYF. The V and J genes are TRBV6-2 or TRBV6-3 and TRBJ2-3; the D gene is possibly TRBD1 (5 bases). The CDR3 covers 18 residues. Trimming left V 2 bases short and J 4 bases short, with 22 bases between. CDR1 is MNHEY and CDR2 is SVGEGT in the germline V gene.